Each of the 27 T cell receptor beta chains below was sequenced from the same sample in a study of a mutant IDH1 vaccine in newly diagnosed glioma. No antigen has been assigned to these receptors. Sequenced by immunoSEQ multiplex PCR; TCRdb stores in-frame clones only, minus some. The sample holds approximately 50,000 clones, approximately 87% seen once. Time point here: week 35, safety follow-up. The vaccine gave 300 ug of a 20-mer mutant IDH1 peptide subcutaneously per dose. The sequenced sample was PBMCs, obtained from a glioma patient whose treatment included an IDH1 peptide vaccine. The receptors were gathered from a man aged 40-49 years with glioma.

The chain employs TRBV5-3 and TRBJ2-7, with D maybe TRBD1 (5 bases). TRBV5-3 qualifies as an ORF whose function is uncertain. The CDR3 totals 15 residues. Trimming pared 4 bases from V and 3 bases from J, leaving 17 bases between. CDR3 coding DNA: TGTGCCAGAAGCCCAGGGATGACAGTTTGCTACGAGCAGTACTTC. Amino acids: CARSPGMTVCYEQYF.

The chain combines TRBV9 with TRBJ1-1; D is possibly TRBD1 (6 bases). The CDR3 runs 16 residues. V lost 4 bases, J lost 10 bases, and 26 bases lay in between. CDR1 is SGDLS and CDR2 is YYNGEE in the germline V gene. CDR3 in DNA: TGTGCCAGCAGCACCCACGAGGGCCCAGGGGCTAGGAGAGCTTTCTTT. It specifies CASSTHEGPGARRAFF. Filled out from reference TRBV9 and TRBJ1-1, the complete variable domain reads DSGVTQTPKHLITATGQRVTLRCSPRSGDLSVYWYQQSLDQGLQFLIQYYNGEERAKGNILERFSAQQFPDLHSELNLSSLELGDSALYFCASSTHEGPGARRAFFGQGTRLTVV.

For the CDR3, the DNA is TGTGCCAGCAGCTCCCCGGGACAGCCACGGGCCCAGTACTTC. Translated: CASSSPGQPRAQYF. The chain employs TRBV7-7 and TRBJ2-5, with 7 positions matching TRBD1. Unmatched junction bases numbered 11, after V lost 4 bases and J lost 9 bases. CDR3 length: 14 residues. Germline V gene data show CDR1 as SSHAT and CDR2 as FNYEAQ (reference sequence).

V usage is TRBV7-8 and J usage is TRBJ1-1, with unresolved D. The V gene's germline CDR1 is SGHVS and CDR2 FQNEAQ. With 3 bases removed from V and 4 bases from J, the gap between germline ends came to 9 bases. The CDR3 consists of 13 residues. The chain's CDR3 is CASSFLEGTEAFF. The CDR3 nucleotides are TGTGCCAGCAGCTTCTTAGAAGGCACTGAAGCTTTCTTT.

The rearrangement links TRBV6-6 to TRBJ2-7; no definite D call. The CDR3 extends over 13 amino acids. Germline V gene data show CDR1 as MNHNY and CDR2 as SVGAGI (reference sequence). V was cut by 2 bases and J by 3 bases, with 8 bases left in between. CDR3 coding DNA: TGTGCCAGCAGTTACCCCCCAGGCTACGAGCAGTACTTC. Translated: CASSYPPGYEQYF.

The chain employs TRBV4-1 and TRBJ2-1, with TRBD2 identical over 10 bases. This CDR3 has 16 residues. From germline, CDR1 is MGHRA and CDR2 YSYEKL. The V gene end was trimmed by 1 base and the J gene end by 4 bases; junction bases not matched to a gene: 4. The CDR3 reads CASSQVLAGRYNEQFF. The CDR3 nucleotides read TGCGCCAGCAGCCAAGTACTAGCGGGAAGGTACAATGAGCAGTTCTTC.

The chain employs TRBV5-6 and TRBJ2-7; a weak D match, TRBD1 (8 bases). Trimming pared 3 bases from V and 5 bases from J, leaving 18 bases between. The CDR3 is made up of 15 amino acids. The germline V gene encodes CDR1 SGHDT and CDR2 YYEEEE. The CDR3 reads CASSSRHRGGDEQYF. DNA for the CDR3: TGTGCCAGCAGCTCACGGCACAGGGGGGGCGACGAGCAGTACTTC.

The chain recombines TRBV6-6 with TRBJ2-5, with 11 bases identical to TRBD1. Trimming cost V 6 bases and J 5 bases; bases outside gene matches: 2. The germline V gene has CDR1 MNHNY and CDR2 SVGAGI (reference sequence). This CDR3 is built from 13 residues. This chain's CDR3 is CASRRDRGETQYF. The CDR3 nucleotides read TGTGCCAGCAGAAGGGACAGGGGGGAGACCCAGTACTTC.

This sequence joins TRBV9 and TRBJ2-3, with D hard to call. CDR1 is SGDLS and CDR2 is YYNGEE in the germline V gene. There are 13 residues in the CDR3. V dropped 0 bases and J dropped 4 bases, with 6 bases sitting between them. DNA of the CDR3: TGTGCCAGCAGCGTAGCGGCCCCAGATACGCAGTATTTT. Its translation is CASSVAAPDTQYF.

J is TRBJ1-2 and V is TRBV18; D is possibly TRBD1 (5 bases). The CDR3 sequence is 16 residues long. V dropped 4 bases and J dropped 3 bases, with 18 bases sitting between them. Germline V gene lookup returns CDR1 KGHSH and CDR2 LQKENI. CDR3 sequence (DNA): TGTGCCAGCTCACTAACGATAACCGGGACGGACTATGGCTACACCTTC. This codes for CASSLTITGTDYGYTF.

This rearrangement joins TRBV5-4 to TRBJ2-3, with TRBD2 matching over 10 bases. The CDR3 is 16 amino acids. Trimming cost V 0 bases and J 11 bases; bases outside gene matches: 12. Germline loops: CDR1 SGHNT, CDR2 YYREEE (reference sequence). The CDR3 here is CASSLEASGGAGGQYF. The CDR3 coding sequence is TGTGCCAGCAGCTTGGAGGCTAGCGGGGGAGCAGGGGGGCAGTATTTT.

The V and J genes are TRBV13 and TRBJ2-6; no definite D call. Trimming removed 7 bases at V and 0 bases at J, with 4 bases between. CDR3 size: 13 residues. Germline V gene lookup returns CDR1 PRHDT and CDR2 FYEKMQ (reference sequence). For the CDR3, the DNA is TGTGCCAGCACGGTCTCTGGGGCCAACGTCCTGACTTTC. It specifies CASTVSGANVLTF.

The chain employs TRBV19 and TRBJ1-5; D gene uncertain. The V end was cut by 5 bases, the J end by 7 bases, with 12 bases between. The CDR3 sequence is 13 residues long. Germline CDR1 LNHDA, CDR2 SQIVND (reference sequence). CDR3 DNA sequence: TGTGCCAGTAGTGTCGGAAGGATACAGCCCCAGCATTTT. Its protein is CASSVGRIQPQHF.

The rearrangement links TRBV6-1 to TRBJ1-4; TRBD1 might be the D (5 bases). Trimming shortened V by 2 bases and J by 1 base, and 11 bases separated the two germline ends. Germline V lookup: CDR1 MNHNS, CDR2 SASEGT. This CDR3 spans 16 amino acids. The CDR3 spells CASSEFLGQTNEKLFF. The CDR3, as DNA: TGTGCCAGCAGTGAATTTCTCGGACAAACTAATGAAAAACTGTTTTTT.

V is TRBV7-6 and J is TRBJ2-1, with D possibly called TRBD1 or TRBD2 (5 bases each). Per germline, CDR1 SGHVS and CDR2 FNYEAQ. The CDR3 loop spans 16 amino acids. V shed 2 bases and J shed 7 bases, with 18 bases lying between them. CDR3 region: CASSLRGRGTTNEQFF. CDR3 coding DNA: TGTGCCAGCAGCTTACGGGGTAGGGGAACAACAAATGAGCAGTTCTTC. The complete variable domain, with remaining parts taken from reference TRBV7-6 and TRBJ2-1, reads GAGVSQSPRYKVTKRGQDVALRCDPISGHVSLYWYRQALGQGPEFLTYFNYEAQQDKSGLPNDRFSAERPEGSISTLTIQRTEQRDSAMYRCASSLRGRGTTNEQFFGPGTRLTVL.

The gene calls are TRBV19 and TRBJ1-4; 10 bases match TRBD1. CDR3 size: 16 residues. The junction had 7 bases not matched to a gene; V was cut back by 3 bases and J by 6 bases. Germline loops: CDR1 LNHDA, CDR2 SQIVND (reference sequence). The DNA for the CDR3 is TGTGCCAGTAGTATCGGGACGGACAGGGGGTATGAAAAACTGTTTTTT. Its protein product is CASSIGTDRGYEKLFF.

The rearrangement joins TRBV2 to TRBJ2-7; TRBD2 matches 9 bases. Germline values: CDR1 SNHLY, CDR2 FYNNEI. Trimming at V came to 7 bases and at J to 4 bases, leaving 11 bases not matched to a gene. The CDR3 runs to 15 residues. The CDR3 loop is CASIWGREGLYEQYF. CDR3 sequence (DNA): TGTGCCAGCATTTGGGGGCGGGAGGGCCTGTACGAGCAGTACTTC. Together with reference TRBV2 and TRBJ2-7, the CDR3 gives the full variable domain: EPEVTQTPSHQVTQMGQEVILRCVPISNHLYFYWYRQILGQKVEFLVSFYNNEISEKSEIFDDQFSVERPDGSNFTLKIRSTKLEDSAMYFCASIWGREGLYEQYFGPGTRLTVT.

The chain carries TRBV4-3 and TRBJ2-3; TRBD2 aligns across 9 bases. The CDR3 extends over 14 amino acids. Trimming cost V 4 bases and J 10 bases; bases outside gene matches: 9. Germline V gene data show CDR1 as LGHNA and CDR2 as YSLEER. The CDR3 DNA sequence: TGCGCCAGCAGCCTGAAGCGGGAGGTCCCGGCGCAGTATTTT. Translated, it gives CASSLKREVPAQYF.

The V call is TRBV7-8, the J call TRBJ1-1; TRBD1 matches 8 bases. The junction had 7 bases not matched to a gene; V was cut back by 4 bases and J by 0 bases. Germline V lookup: CDR1 SGHVS, CDR2 FQNEAQ. The CDR3 has 16 amino acids. The CDR3 is CASSSKLTGVNTEAFF. Here the CDR3 DNA reads TGTGCCAGCAGCTCTAAGCTGACAGGGGTGAACACTGAAGCTTTCTTT.

The chain recombines TRBV18 with TRBJ1-1; D call uncertain. The CDR3 has 13 amino acids. Germline values: CDR1 KGHSH, CDR2 LQKENI. V was trimmed by 3 bases and J by 1 base, leaving 6 bases between them. CDR3 protein: CASSPGPNTEAFF. CDR3 coding DNA: TGTGCCAGCTCACCGGGCCCGAACACTGAAGCTTTCTTT.

This chain links TRBV5-1 with TRBJ2-2; D gene ambiguous. The germline V and J ends were trimmed by 0 bases and 6 bases, with 6 bases remaining between them. This CDR3 region has 13 residues. From germline, CDR1 is SGHRS and CDR2 YFSETQ. The CDR3 nucleotides read TGCGCCAGCAGCTTGGGGGTTGCCGGGGAGCTGTTTTTT. Translated, it gives CASSLGVAGELFF.

The chain links TRBV12-5 to TRBJ2-7, with D perhaps matching TRBD1 (6 bases). In germline, CDR1 is LGHNT, CDR2 FRNRAP. The CDR3 contains 15 residues. V lost 0 bases to trimming and J lost 1 base, with 10 bases between them. The CDR3: CASGLVQGGSYEQYF. CDR3 DNA sequence: TGTGCTAGTGGTTTGGTACAAGGGGGATCCTACGAGCAGTACTTC.

This clone was found once. The genes are TRBV6-1 and TRBJ1-1; 7 bases match TRBD1. From germline, CDR1 is MNHNS and CDR2 SASEGT. The length of the CDR3 is 13 residues. The ends lost 8 bases at V and 1 base at J; junction bases unmatched: 4. For the CDR3, the DNA is TGTGCCAGCTGCCGACAGGGGAACACTGAAGCTTTCTTT. Protein product: CASCRQGNTEAFF.

J is TRBJ2-5 and V is TRBV6-5, with 11 bases that match TRBD2. This CDR3 has 15 amino acids. V dropped 2 bases and J dropped 7; count of bases not matched to a gene: 6. Germline assignment: CDR1 MNHEY and CDR2 SVGAGI. Written as DNA, the CDR3 is TGTGCCAGCAGTTACGATAGCGGGAGGGCTGGGACCCAGTACTTC. It specifies CASSYDSGRAGTQYF.

J is TRBJ1-4 and V is TRBV7-8; D is undetermined. The V end lost 4 bases, the J end lost 8 bases, and 11 bases lay between the germline ends. The CDR3 extends over 13 amino acids. Germline CDR1 reads SGHVS; CDR2 reads FQNEAQ. The CDR3 here is CASSSQHGEKLFF. CDR3 nucleotide sequence: TGTGCCAGCAGCTCTCAACACGGGGAAAAACTGTTTTTT.

The gene calls are TRBV18 and TRBJ2-3; D is ambiguous. CDR1 is KGHSH, CDR2 LQKENI, per germline. CDR3 length: 13 residues. Trimming left V 6 bases short and J 3 bases short, with 10 bases between. Here the CDR3 reads CASSSDGTDTQYF. The CDR3 DNA reads as TGTGCCAGCTCGTCGGACGGTACAGATACGCAGTATTTT.

This clone was observed once. This chain joins TRBV5-1 and TRBJ1-3; possibly TRBD1 for D (5 bases). The CDR3 is 15 residues long. V lost 0 bases to trimming and J lost 1 base, with 8 bases between them. Per the germline V gene, CDR1 is SGHRS and CDR2 is YFSETQ. In DNA form, the CDR3 reads TGCGCCAGCAGCTTGGCCGGGGGATCTGGAAACACCATATATTTT. Its translation is CASSLAGGSGNTIYF.